The TCR beta chain under discussion was sequenced for a study of blood T cell repertoires in COVID-19. Background on the study: Samples representing acute and convalescent COVID-19 were sourced from the United States, Italy and Spain.

Cohorts were determined from participant-reported clinical history. The data were produced by immunoSEQ multiplex PCR, yet TCRdb's version contains in-frame clones alone and is incomplete. The sample shows around 300,000 clones, over 80% of them seen only once. Sequencing used PBMCs or T cells enriched from blood (not recorded which). This clonotype was obtained from a man aged 30-40 years who had recovered from COVID-19.

Here the CDR3 reads CASSPLTGNNSPLHF. CDR3 coding DNA: TGTGCCAGCAGTCCTCTCACAGGGAATAATTCACCCCTCCACTTT. The J gene is TRBJ1-6, the V gene TRBV28, with D tentatively TRBD1 (6 bases). Trimming removed 5 bases at V and 5 bases at J, with 13 bases between. This CDR3 has 15 residues. Germline V gene sequence: CDR1 MDHEN, CDR2 SYDVKM.